The rows below give T cell receptor beta chains drawn from one sample of a study of T-cell reconstitution after alpha-beta-depleted transplantation in children. TCRdb passed the PCR reads through MiXCR, listing each CDR3 protein once. The repertoire includes approximately 170,000 distinct CDR3 sequences, around 10% of them detected once, and roughly 13% sits in the top ten. Sequences were derived from PBMCs, sampled before TCRalphabeta/CD19-depleted stem cell transplant. Receptors originate from a boy aged 2-9 years with acute myeloid leukemia, due to receive a stem cell transplant. Each CDR3 is given with its conserved first and last residue. The order of the fields is CDR3 DNA, CDR3 protein, J gene, V gene, D gene, clone size. D genes are given only for firm matches. The listing skips clone size in some rows; elsewhere it reads once, few, many or a size class.

TGTGCCAGCAGCGTCAGGGGCGACAATTCACCCCTCCACTTT	CASSVRGDNSPLHF	TRBJ1-6	TRBV11-1	.	many
TGTGCCAGCAGTACACAGGGGGAGCACTATGGCTACACCTTC	CASSTQGEHYGYTF	TRBJ1-2	TRBV12-3/TRBV12-4	TRBD1	many
TGTGCCAGCAGCCAGGGTACATCCCCCGGGGAGCTGTTTTTT	CASSQGTSPGELFF	TRBJ2-2	TRBV4-2	.	many
TGCAGTGCTAGAAGCCGGGGCCAAGAGACCCAGTACTTC	CSARSRGQETQYF	TRBJ2-5	TRBV20-1	.	many
TGTGCCAGCAGTTTATCGGACGGGACAGATGAAGCTTTCTTT	CASSLSDGTDEAFF	TRBJ1-1	TRBV27	TRBD1	many
TGTGCCAGCACCCTCCACAGGGAAGGCGCCTACGAGCAGTACTTC	CASTLHREGAYEQYF	TRBJ2-7	TRBV4-2	.	many
TGCAGCGTGAGAGCGGGAGGTACCTACGAGCAGTACTTC	CSVRAGGTYEQYF	TRBJ2-7	TRBV29-1	TRBD2	many
TGTGCCAGCGGGACGAATGAGCAGTTCTTC	CASGTNEQFF	TRBJ2-1	TRBV28	.	.
TGTGCCAGCAGCTTAGGCACAGGGGACAATGAGCAGTTCTTC	CASSLGTGDNEQFF	TRBJ2-1	TRBV11-3	TRBD1	.
TGTGCCAGCTCAGTGACAGCTCCCGGCGCTGAAGCTTTCTTT	CASSVTAPGAEAFF	TRBJ1-1	TRBV18	.	few
TGTGCCAGCAGCTTTCTAGTAAATACGCAGTATTTT	CASSFLVNTQYF	TRBJ2-3	TRBV7-2	.	many
TGCAGTGCTAGAGAAATGGGAGGCGGATATGGCTACACCTTC	CSAREMGGGYGYTF	TRBJ1-2	TRBV20-1	.	many
TGTGCCAGCAGTTTTTTGGACAACACTGAAGCTTTCTTT	CASSFLDNTEAFF	TRBJ1-1	TRBV12-3/TRBV12-4	.	many
TGTGCCAGCAGTTTTAAAGCGGGAGGAGGAGAGACCCAGTACTTC	CASSFKAGGGETQYF	TRBJ2-5	TRBV12-3/TRBV12-4	TRBD2	many
TGTGCCAGCAGCTTAGTCAGTTACCCCCAAGAGACCCAGTACTTC	CASSLVSYPQETQYF	TRBJ2-5	TRBV7-2	.	many
TGCGCCAGCAGCACGTTAGCGGGAGCACCAGATACGCAGTATTTT	CASSTLAGAPDTQYF	TRBJ2-3	TRBV5-1	TRBD2	many
TGTGCCAGCAGTGAAACCAGGGGACCGACGAACACTGAAGCTTTCTTT	CASSETRGPTNTEAFF	TRBJ1-1	TRBV7-2	.	many
TGCGCCAGCAGCTTCAACTCCGAACGGGGGGAAAAACTGTTTTTT	CASSFNSERGEKLFF	TRBJ1-4	TRBV5-1	.	many
TGTGCCAGCAGTTACTCTGTTCGGGAGGCGTCCTACAATGAGCAGTTCTTC	CASSYSVREASYNEQFF	TRBJ2-1	TRBV6-5	TRBD2	many
TGCAGTGCTGTTAGCGGGGGGAAGGCAGATACGCAGTATTTT	CSAVSGGKADTQYF	TRBJ2-3	TRBV20-1	TRBD2	many
TGCGCCAGCAGCTCCCGGACAGGGCCAAGCTCCTACAATGAGCAGTTCTTC	CASSSRTGPSSYNEQFF	TRBJ2-1	TRBV5-1	TRBD1	many
TGTGCCAGCAGCGTAGCTGCGGGAGGGTACACAGATACGCAGTATTTT	CASSVAAGGYTDTQYF	TRBJ2-3	TRBV9	TRBD2	few
TGCAGTGCTAGTAAGGCTAGCGGGAGGTCCGGGCAGTTCTTC	CSASKASGRSGQFF	TRBJ2-1	TRBV20-1	TRBD2	many
TGTGCCAGCAGTTGGCCCGGGATTTACGGGGAGCTGTTTTTT	CASSWPGIYGELFF	TRBJ2-2	TRBV28	.	many
TGTGCCAGCAGTTTAGGACAGGGGGTCTACGAGCAGTACTTC	CASSLGQGVYEQYF	TRBJ2-7	TRBV6-5	TRBD1	many
TGCGCCAGCAGCTCTCAGACTACGAACACTGAAGCTTTCTTT	CASSSQTTNTEAFF	TRBJ1-1	TRBV5-1	.	many
TGTGCCAGCAGCAACGGCTCTGGGTATCGAGGCTACACCTTC	CASSNGSGYRGYTF	TRBJ1-2	TRBV7-2	.	many
TGTGCCATCAGCGAATCCGGGACAGGGGAGTATTTT	CAISESGTGEYF	TRBJ2-3	TRBV10-3	TRBD1	many
TGTGCCAGCAGTGGCCGACAGGGGCGGAACACTGAAGCTTTCTTT	CASSGRQGRNTEAFF	TRBJ1-1	TRBV27	TRBD1	many
TGTTCCATCAGTGAATATGGGGGTGCGAGGGGCTACACCTTC	CSISEYGGARGYTF	TRBJ1-2	TRBV25-1	.	few
TGTGCCAGCGGTGGGACAGGGAGCACAGATACGCAGTATTTT	CASGGTGSTDTQYF	TRBJ2-3	TRBV2	TRBD1	many
TGTGCCAGCAGCCAAAGCGGACGGGACTACGAGCAGTACTTC	CASSQSGRDYEQYF	TRBJ2-7	TRBV6-1	.	many
TGCGCCAGCAGACCCGGGGTCGTAGGGGGACTAGCGGAAAACATTCAGTACTTC	CASRPGVVGGLAENIQYF	TRBJ2-4	TRBV5-1	TRBD2	medium-sized
TGTGCCAGCAGCTCAAGGTGGACCGGGGAGCTGTTTTTT	CASSSRWTGELFF	TRBJ2-2	TRBV5-6	.	many
TGTGCCAGCAGCCATAGACGGGCTGGGGCCAACGTCCTGACTTTC	CASSHRRAGANVLTF	TRBJ2-6	TRBV3-1	.	many
TGCGCCAGCAGCTTGGGGATGGACAGGGGGTATGGCTACACCTTC	CASSLGMDRGYGYTF	TRBJ1-2	TRBV5-1	TRBD1	many
TGTGCCAGCTCATCGCGGAATGGGGATAGGGATGAGCAGTTCTTC	CASSSRNGDRDEQFF	TRBJ2-1	TRBV18	.	.
TGCAGTGCCCCACCGGGACTAGCGGGAGACCATAGCACAGATACGCAGTATTTT	CSAPPGLAGDHSTDTQYF	TRBJ2-3	TRBV20-1	TRBD2	many
TGTGCCAGCAGCACGCCCCAGGGTGGCAACACTGAAGCTTTCTTT	CASSTPQGGNTEAFF	TRBJ1-1	TRBV11-2	.	many
TGCAGTGCCGCCCGGGGGGGCCCCGCAGATACGCAGTATTTT	CSAARGGPADTQYF	TRBJ2-3	TRBV20-1	TRBD2	many
TGTGCCAGCAGCCAAGATGAGGTCTCTGGGGCCAACGTCCTGACTTTC	CASSQDEVSGANVLTF	TRBJ2-6	TRBV14	.	few
TGTGCCAGCAGCCTCTTTTCTGGGGGATCAGGAAACACCATATATTTT	CASSLFSGGSGNTIYF	TRBJ1-3	TRBV9	.	many
TGTGCCAGCAGCTTAGCGGAGGTATACGAGCAGTACTTC	CASSLAEVYEQYF	TRBJ2-7	TRBV7-8	.	many
TGCGCCAGCAGTCAGGACTTTTACGAGCAGTACTTC	CASSQDFYEQYF	TRBJ2-7	TRBV10-2	.	many
TGTGCCAGCTCACCCAGCGCAGATACGCAGTATTTT	CASSPSADTQYF	TRBJ2-3	TRBV18	.	many
TGTGCCAGCAGTTACTCCTGGGGGGGGGCCGGCAATCAGCCCCAGCATTTT	CASSYSWGGAGNQPQHF	TRBJ1-5	TRBV6-2/TRBV6-3	.	many
TGTGTCAGCAGCTTATTCCACGTCGGCCCCAATGAGCAGTTCTTC	CVSSLFHVGPNEQFF	TRBJ2-1	TRBV11-2	.	.
TGTGCCAGCAGCCAAAGAACTAGCGGGGCCTACAATGAGCAGTTCTTC	CASSQRTSGAYNEQFF	TRBJ2-1	TRBV4-2	TRBD2	many